This entry lists 19 T cell receptor beta chains sequenced from one sample in a study of liver allograft versus peripheral blood T cells. On the study more broadly: Comparisons were made between T cell receptor repertoires found in transplanted livers and those circulating in recipients' peripheral blood.

TCRdb itself ran the reads through MiXCR, one entry per CDR3 protein. Among about 13,000 distinct CDR3 sequences, 15% to 20% were seen once, and the ten largest hold roughly 13%. Every receptor here comes from a human patient who had a liver transplant. Some T cells may arise from the graft donor.

In this sample, this clonotype turned up many times. The V gene is TRBV7-2, the J gene TRBJ2-5; TRBD2 might be the D (5 bases). V shed 5 bases and J shed 3 bases, with 13 bases lying between them. The CDR3 has 14 amino acids. Germline values: CDR1 SGHTA, CDR2 FQGNSA. The CDR3 here is CASSGYGVEETQYF. The DNA of the CDR3 is TGTGCCAGCAGCGGGTACGGGGTGGAAGAGACCCAGTACTTC.

This clonotype occurred many times. J is TRBJ1-2 and V is TRBV28; 7 bases agree with TRBD1. Germline values: CDR1 MDHEN, CDR2 SYDVKM. Losses at the gene ends were 1 base for V and 6 bases for J; bases not matched to a gene: 8. The CDR3 is 15 amino acids. The CDR3 DNA reads TGTGCCAGCAGTTTATTGGACAGGCTCAAGAATGGCTACACCTTC. Its translation is CASSLLDRLKNGYTF.

In regard to this clonotype: A much larger clone differs by one base, so this may be a read error. This rearrangement joins TRBV30 to TRBJ1-1; 8 bases align to TRBD1. The CDR3 extends over 15 amino acids. Germline V gives CDR1 GTSNPN, CDR2 SVGIG (reference sequence). In DNA form, the CDR3 reads TGTGTCTGGAGTCGGACAGGGAGAGCTAACACTGAAGCTTTCTTT. As protein: CVWSRTGRANTEAFF. The whole variable domain, remainder taken from reference TRBV30 and TRBJ1-1, is SQTIHQWPATLVQPVGSPLSLECTVEGTSNPNLYWYRQAAGRGLQLLFYSVGIGQISSEVPQNLSASRPQDRQFILSSKKLLLSDSGFYLCVWSRTGRANTEAFFGQGTRLTVV.

The chain links TRBV30 to TRBJ2-5; TRBD1 might be the D (6 bases). V was pared by 0 bases and J by 4 bases, with 15 bases between. Germline V gene data show CDR1 as GTSNPN and CDR2 as SVGIG (reference sequence). The CDR3 totals 15 residues. CDR3 in amino acids: CAWSVPVTGAETQYF. The CDR3 bases are TGTGCCTGGAGTGTACCCGTGACAGGCGCAGAGACCCAGTACTTC.

Remarks on this clonotype: A much more abundant neighbour one base away suggests this may be a read error. The gene calls are TRBV28 and TRBJ1-1; D remains ambiguous. The germline CDR1 and CDR2 sequences are MDHEN and SYDVKM. The CDR3 covers 11 residues. The CDR3 region is CASRIHDEDFF. In nucleotides, the CDR3 is TGTGCCAGCAGAATACATGATGAAGATTTCTTT.

By frequency in the sample, this clonotype is medium-sized (0.01 to 0.1%). The chain uses TRBV18 and TRBJ1-2; tentative D call: TRBD1 (6 bases). From germline, CDR1 is KGHSH and CDR2 LQKENI. The CDR3 loop spans 14 amino acids. Trimming left V 4 bases short and J 4 bases short, with 13 bases between. The CDR3 loop reads CASSQSDSVYGYTF. The DNA of the CDR3 is TGTGCCAGCTCACAGTCGGACAGTGTCTATGGCTACACCTTC.

By sample share, this clonotype is medium-sized. This chain joins TRBV29-1 and TRBJ2-7; weak D call: TRBD1 (7 bases). The germline gives CDR1 SQVTM, CDR2 ANQGSEA. V lost 4 bases and J lost 0, with 10 bases in between. The CDR3 length is 13 residues. The CDR3 DNA sequence: TGCAGCGTTGGGAGGGACAGCTCCTACGAGCAGTACTTC. Residues: CSVGRDSSYEQYF.

The rearrangement joins TRBV12-3 or TRBV12-4 to TRBJ1-3; the match to TRBD1 covers 12 bases. CDR3 length equals 15 residues. V lost 6 bases and J lost 4; bases outside the gene matches: 4. For the CDR3, the DNA is TGTGCCAGCAGGGGACAGGGGGCGCAAGGAAACACCATATATTTT. The encoded protein is CASRGQGAQGNTIYF.

The gene calls are TRBV18 and TRBJ2-1; D may be TRBD1 or TRBD2 (5 bases each). CDR3 size: 15 residues. Trimming pared 1 base from V and 9 bases from J, leaving 16 bases between. Germline V gene data show CDR1 as KGHSH and CDR2 as LQKENI. Here the CDR3 reads CASSPLSGPLSEQFF. The DNA of the CDR3 is TGTGCCAGCTCACCACTTTCGGGACCCCTATCTGAGCAGTTCTTC.

The gene calls are TRBV7-2 and TRBJ2-5; 11 positions match TRBD2. The CDR3 is made up of 16 amino acids. The germline V gene has CDR1 SGHTA and CDR2 FQGNSA. The V gene end was trimmed by 1 base and the J gene end by 4 bases; junction bases not matched to a gene: 5. CDR3 loop: CASSLVSGRARETQYF. The CDR3 DNA reads as TGTGCCAGCAGCTTAGTTAGCGGGAGGGCCCGAGAGACCCAGTACTTC.

This clonotype was found many times. This chain uses TRBV5-5 with TRBJ2-7; D not certain. Per germline, CDR1 SGHKS and CDR2 YYEKEE (reference sequence). The CDR3 extends over 15 amino acids. Trimming left V 0 bases short and J 0 bases short, with 10 bases between. The CDR3 here is CASSLEGIPSYEQYF. As DNA, the CDR3 is TGTGCCAGCAGCTTGGAGGGCATTCCCTCCTACGAGCAGTACTTC.

This CDR3 reads CASSWGQGSSPLHF. As DNA, the CDR3 is TGTGCCAGCAGTTGGGGACAGGGGAGTTCACCCCTCCACTTT. The chain links TRBV12-3 or TRBV12-4 to TRBJ1-6, with 10 bases that match TRBD1. This CDR3 region has 14 residues. The V gene end was trimmed by 4 bases and the J gene end by 9 bases; junction bases not matched to a gene: 3.

The chain has TRBV12-3 or TRBV12-4 and TRBJ2-2, with D possibly being TRBD2 (5 bases). Trimming removed 2 bases from V and 7 bases from J, with 17 bases in between. The CDR3 runs to 16 residues. The CDR3 bases are TGTGCCAGCAGTTTATATTTTCTGGAGGCGGGCGGGGAGCTGTTTTTT. It yields the protein CASSLYFLEAGGELFF.

The J gene is TRBJ2-5, the V gene TRBV7-3, with D unresolved. The CDR3 sequence is 13 residues long. The germline V gene encodes CDR1 SGHTA and CDR2 FQGTGA. V was shortened by 5 bases and J by 2 bases, with 9 bases between the two germline ends. DNA for the CDR3: TGTGCCAGCAGCCCAGGAGAACAAGAGACCCAGTACTTC. Translating gives CASSPGEQETQYF.

Concerning this clonotype: A much larger clonotype is one base distant, so this may be a read error. CDR3 sequence (DNA): TGTGCCACCGACAGCACCGCTAATTTACCCCTCCACTTT. It is translated as CATDSTANLPLHF. The genes are TRBV28 and TRBJ1-6; weak D call: TRBD1 (5 bases). In germline, CDR1 is MDHEN, CDR2 SYDVKM. The CDR3 consists of 13 residues.

The chain joins TRBV7-3 to TRBJ2-1, with D unresolved. CDR3 length: 15 amino acids. CDR1 SGHTA and CDR2 FQGTGA come from the germline V gene. Trimming cost V 5 bases and J 0 bases, with 11 bases left between them. For the CDR3, the DNA is TGTGCCAGCAGCGCCCGAATAAGCTCCTACAATGAGCAGTTCTTC. Its translation: CASSARISSYNEQFF. The complete variable domain, with remaining parts taken from reference TRBV7-3 and TRBJ2-1, reads GAGVSQTPSNKVTEKGKYVELRCDPISGHTALYWYRQSLGQGPEFLIYFQGTGAADDSGLPNDRFFAVRPEGSVSTLKIQRTERGDSAVYLCASSARISSYNEQFFGPGTRLTVL.

This clonotype was seen at least ten times. The chain joins TRBV28 to TRBJ1-4; D is undetermined. CDR3 length: 13 residues. V lost 7 bases and J 2 bases, leaving 8 bases between the germline ends. CDR1 is MDHEN and CDR2 is SYDVKM in the germline V gene. The CDR3, as DNA: TGTGCCAGCAATCGTCAGACTAATGAAAAACTGTTTTTT. Translation gives CASNRQTNEKLFF. The entire variable domain, with the rest obtained from reference TRBV28 and TRBJ1-4, is as follows: DVKVTQSSRYLVKRTGEKVFLECVQDMDHENMFWYRQDPGLGLRLIYFSYDVKMKEKGDIPEGYSVSREKKERFSLILESASTNQTSMYLCASNRQTNEKLFFGSGTQLSVL.

The chain carries TRBV5-6 and TRBJ2-7; 9 bases map to TRBD1. Germline V gene data show CDR1 as SGHDT and CDR2 as YYEEEE. The CDR3 sequence is 14 residues long. Losses at the gene ends were 7 bases for V and 1 base for J; bases not matched to a gene: 6. The CDR3 sequence: CASVRDRASYEQYF. CDR3 coding DNA: TGTGCCAGCGTCCGGGACAGGGCGTCCTACGAGCAGTACTTC.

The chain combines TRBV30 with TRBJ1-3; D is uncertain. Germline V gene lookup returns CDR1 GTSNPN and CDR2 SVGIG (reference sequence). Trimming took off 2 bases at V and 4 bases at J, with 15 bases between the two ends. The length of the CDR3 is 15 residues. The CDR3 DNA follows: TGTGCCTGGAGTCTTCTGGGTAGTGGCGGAAACACCATATATTTT. Translated: CAWSLLGSGGNTIYF.